These T cell receptor beta chains were read from a single sample in a study of technical replicates of blood from a handful of donors. Data came from immunoSEQ multiplex PCR; TCRdb stores just in-frame clones and leaves some out. The profile shows around 80,000 clones, roughly 93% of them singletons. The specimen was T cells isolated from PBMCs. These receptors all come from a human donor in good health. The CDR3 runs from the conserved cysteine through the conserved F or W. A D gene is named only where the DNA matches it firmly. Size is stated for part of the rows, as once, few or many counts, or as a class when the clone is expanded.

J gene | D gene | V gene | clone size | CDR3 length | CDR3 protein | CDR3 DNA
TRBJ2-6 | . | TRBV2 | . | 16 | CASSLERSSGANVLTF | TGTGCCAGCAGCCTAGAGAGGAGCTCTGGGGCCAACGTCCTGACTTTC
TRBJ2-7 | TRBD1 | TRBV19 | . | 16 | CASSMAGQGGSYEQYF | TGTGCCAGTAGTATGGCCGGACAGGGGGGCTCCTACGAGCAGTACTTC
TRBJ2-5 | . | TRBV6-1 | . | 15 | CASSEAWTEEETQYF | TGTGCCAGCAGTGAAGCCTGGACAGAGGAAGAGACCCAGTACTTC
TRBJ2-5 | TRBD2 | TRBV10-2 | . | 11 | CAAGQGETQYF | TGCGCAGCGGGGCAGGGTGAGACCCAGTACTTC
TRBJ2-2 | . | TRBV27 | . | 12 | CASSYRDGELFF | TGTGCCAGCAGTTACAGGGACGGGGAGCTGTTTTTT
TRBJ2-7 | . | TRBV7-2 | . | 13 | CASSLSDSHEQYF | TGTGCCAGCAGCTTATCGGATAGCCACGAGCAGTACTTC
TRBJ1-2 | TRBD1 | TRBV2 | . | 12 | CASISDRRGYTF | TGTGCCAGCATATCGGACAGGAGAGGCTACACCTTC
TRBJ1-4 | TRBD1 | TRBV4-2 | once | 16 | CASSQDQDRVYEKLFF | TGTGCCAGCAGCCAAGATCAGGACAGGGTCTATGAAAAACTGTTTTTT
TRBJ2-5 | . | TRBV5-1 | . | 14 | CASSLEMGGETQYF | TGCGCCAGCAGCTTGGAGATGGGGGGAGAGACCCAGTACTTC
TRBJ2-3 | . | TRBV2 | . | 16 | CASSEAQAIVTDTQYF | TGTGCCAGCAGTGAAGCGCAGGCTATTGTAACAGATACGCAGTATTTT
TRBJ2-1 | . | TRBV19 | . | 14 | CASTPDWMVNEQFF | TGTGCCAGTACCCCAGACTGGATGGTAAATGAGCAGTTCTTC
TRBJ2-7 | TRBD2 | TRBV4-1 | . | 14 | CASRRTSASYEQYF | TGCGCCAGCAGACGAACTAGCGCATCCTACGAGCAGTACTTC
TRBJ2-3 | TRBD2 | TRBV5-6 | . | 19 | CASSPGLAGTNFVRDTQYF | TGTGCCAGCAGCCCTGGACTAGCGGGAACGAACTTTGTAAGAGATACGCAGTATTTT
TRBJ2-1 | TRBD2 | TRBV5-4 | . | 15 | CASSLSGLAVNEQFF | TGTGCCAGCAGCTTGTCGGGACTAGCGGTGAATGAGCAGTTCTTC
TRBJ1-1 | . | TRBV29-1 | few | 11 | CSVETPVEAFF | TGCAGCGTTGAAACCCCAGTTGAAGCTTTCTTT
TRBJ1-3 | . | TRBV28 | . | 13 | CAAYSEAGNTIYF | TGTGCCGCCTACTCCGAGGCTGGAAACACCATATATTTT
TRBJ2-1 | TRBD2 | TRBV6-5 | . | 15 | CASPPGTSGIGEQFF | TGTGCCAGCCCGCCGGGGACTAGCGGGATCGGTGAGCAGTTCTTC
TRBJ2-7 | . | TRBV19 | . | 13 | CASGSLSSYEQYF | TGTGCCAGTGGGAGTTTGAGCTCCTACGAGCAGTACTTC
TRBJ2-2 | . | TRBV6-5 | . | 12 | CASSSVTGELFF | TGTGCCAGCAGTTCTGTCACCGGGGAGCTGTTTTTT
TRBJ2-7 | . | TRBV2 | . | 14 | CASSENRAGDEQYF | TGTGCCAGCAGTGAAAACAGGGCTGGAGACGAGCAGTACTTC
TRBJ2-7 | TRBD2 | TRBV5-4 | . | 16 | CASSPGLAEATYEQYF | TGTGCCAGCAGCCCGGGACTAGCGGAGGCGACCTACGAGCAGTACTTC
TRBJ1-1 | . | TRBV18 | . | 14 | CASSPIQVNTEAFF | TGTGCCAGCTCACCGATACAGGTGAACACTGAAGCTTTCTTT
TRBJ1-1 | TRBD1 | TRBV7-8 | . | 15 | CASSIIQGPSTEAFF | TGTGCCAGCAGCATTATACAGGGGCCGAGCACTGAAGCTTTCTTT